This T cell receptor (beta chain) came from a study of long-term antiretroviral therapy in people with HIV. In its sample, this clone was seen once. Its antigen is still unknown. It was version v3.0 of the immunoSEQ assay that was run at survey level. Per-sample TRB depth target: about 35,000-50,000 T-cell genomes. Clones were sequenced by immunoSEQ multiplex PCR, and TCRdb holds only the in-frame ones, with some missing. Of tens of thousands of clones in the sample, roughly 86% are singletons; the top ten hold around 5%. Clinicians in the United States treated all participants with HIV. Per the germline V gene, CDR1 is SGHRS and CDR2 is YFSETQ. V was shortened by 2 bases and J by 4 bases, with 13 bases between the two germline ends. The CDR3 covers 15 residues. Study-level points and caveats: All time points showed a repertoire dominated by clones expanded before ART. Once patients were on ART, diversity went higher but still fell short of transplant donor controls.

The source was unsorted PBMCs, collected 0.8 years after starting antiretroviral therapy. The V gene is TRBV5-1, the J gene TRBJ2-1; perhaps D is TRBD1 or TRBD2 (5 bases each). This TCR was recovered from a woman in her twenties or thirties with HIV. The CDR3 DNA follows: TGCGCCAGCAGCTTACTTCGGGACCGATACAATGAGCAGTTCTTC. Translating gives CASSLLRDRYNEQFF.